This entry lists 30 T cell receptor beta chains sequenced from one sample in a study of long-term antiretroviral therapy in people with HIV. Version v3.0 of the immunoSEQ assay ran at survey level. The method was immunoSEQ multiplex PCR; TCRdb's version includes in-frame clones alone and lacks a portion of them. The sample carries about 29,000 clones, about 93% recorded once. Source: unsorted PBMCs, taken 6.2 years after starting antiretroviral therapy. The source of these receptors is a man aged 35 to 55 with HIV.

CDR3 in DNA: TGCGCCAGCAGCTTGGCCCTAACTCTTGGCACAGATACGCAGTATTTT. Translation gives CASSLALTLGTDTQYF. The rearrangement links TRBV5-1 to TRBJ2-3; D ambiguous. Germline-derived CDR1 and CDR2 are SGHRS and YFSETQ. CDR3 length: 16 residues. Trimming removed 0 bases at V and 1 base at J, with 12 bases between.

The chain uses TRBV5-4 and TRBJ2-2; D is perhaps TRBD1 or TRBD2 (5 bases each). Germline-derived CDR1 and CDR2 are SGHNT and YYREEE (reference sequence). The ends were cut back, 4 bases at V and 4 bases at J, with 8 bases in the middle. The CDR3 is 13 amino acids. This CDR3 reads CASSGTATGELFF. CDR3 bases: TGTGCCAGCAGCGGGACCGCCACCGGGGAGCTGTTTTTT.

The chain combines TRBV29-1 with TRBJ1-1; D might be TRBD1 (6 bases). Germline CDR1 reads SQVTM; CDR2 reads ANQGSEA. The CDR3 is made up of 13 amino acids. Trimming left V 6 bases short and J 0 bases short, with 11 bases between. The CDR3 spells CSVVGQLNTEAFF. Written as DNA, the CDR3 is TGCAGCGTCGTCGGACAGTTGAACACTGAAGCTTTCTTT.

CDR3 protein: CASSLRDRGIRNSPLHF. As DNA, the CDR3 is TGTGCCAGCAGCTTAAGGGACAGGGGGATAAGGAATTCACCCCTCCACTTT. V usage is TRBV7-3 and J usage is TRBJ1-6, with TRBD1 matching 11 bases. CDR3 length: 17 residues. CDR1 is SGHTA, CDR2 FQGTGA, per germline. Trimming cost V 1 base and J 7 bases; bases outside gene matches: 6.

J is TRBJ1-2 and V is TRBV1; the table's D gene call, TRBD1, was not cross checked with the DNA. TRBV1 constitutes a pseudogene. This CDR3 spans 14 amino acids. The chain's CDR3 is CTSSQSRGPTVSTF. Here the CDR3 DNA reads TGCACCAGCAGCCAAAGCAGGGGGCCTACCGTCTCCACCTTC.

The chain has TRBV6-1 and TRBJ2-2; 7 bases are shared with TRBD2. CDR3 length: 15 residues. Germline CDR1 MNHNS, CDR2 SASEGT. After removal of 3 bases from V and 6 bases from J, the junction contained 7 bases not matched to a gene. CDR3 protein: CASSDLGGRAGELFF. The CDR3 bases are TGTGCCAGCAGTGATTTGGGAGGGAGGGCCGGGGAGCTGTTTTTT.

This clone was detected once. In nucleotides, the CDR3 is TGTGCCAGCTCACCACTATCGGGGAAAGGCACTGAAGCTTTCTTT. This codes for CASSPLSGKGTEAFF. The chain has TRBV18 and TRBJ1-1; D is ambiguous. Germline-derived CDR1 and CDR2 are KGHSH and LQKENI. The CDR3 is made up of 15 amino acids. V was trimmed by 1 base and J by 4 bases, leaving 13 bases between them.

The chain recombines TRBV6-1 with TRBJ2-2; D possibly corresponds to TRBD2 (6 bases). The CDR3 totals 14 residues. Germline-derived CDR1 and CDR2 are MNHNS and SASEGT. V lost 4 bases to trimming and J lost 4 bases, with 10 bases between them. This CDR3 reads CASSGGLITGELFF. The DNA of the CDR3 is TGTGCCAGCAGTGGGGGACTTATCACCGGGGAGCTGTTTTTT.

This sequence joins TRBV6-1 and TRBJ1-5; D possibly corresponds to TRBD1 (6 bases). Germline V lookup: CDR1 MNHNS, CDR2 SASEGT. The CDR3 extends over 15 amino acids. V dropped 2 bases and J dropped 3 bases, with 11 bases sitting between them. This CDR3 reads CASSEPTGPNQPQHF. CDR3 in DNA: TGTGCCAGCAGTGAACCGACAGGACCCAATCAGCCCCAGCATTTT.

This chain links TRBV28 with TRBJ1-2; no firm D call. V was shortened by 4 bases and J by 2 bases, with 11 bases between the two germline ends. CDR1 MDHEN and CDR2 SYDVKM come from the germline V gene. The CDR3 has 14 amino acids. DNA of the CDR3: TGTGCCAGCAGTTCACCGACGGACAACTATGGCTACACCTTC. This gives the protein CASSSPTDNYGYTF.

Only a few counts were recorded for this clone. The chain employs TRBV5-4 and TRBJ2-7, with a tentative D call TRBD2 (5 bases). Trimming took 1 base from V and 5 from J, leaving 13 bases between them. Germline values: CDR1 SGHNT, CDR2 YYREEE (reference sequence). The CDR3 runs 14 residues. The CDR3 nucleotides read TGTGCCAGCAGCTTGAGCGGCGCTGCGGACGAGCAGTACTTC. It translates to CASSLSGAADEQYF.

The chain recombines TRBV7-3 with TRBJ2-2; 15 nucleotides line up with TRBD2. V was clipped by 1 base and J by 8 bases; unmatched bases: 11. Germline V gene lookup returns CDR1 SGHTA and CDR2 FQGTGA. CDR3 length: 19 residues. The CDR3 spells CASSLNPPGLAGGPGELFF. CDR3 nucleotides: TGTGCCAGCAGCTTAAACCCCCCCGGACTAGCGGGGGGGCCTGGGGAGCTGTTTTTT.

The chain has TRBV6-1 and TRBJ2-3; D uncertain. The germline V gene has CDR1 MNHNS and CDR2 SASEGT. Deletions cut 6 bases from V and 2 bases from J, with 12 bases between. CDR3 length equals 14 residues. CDR3 coding DNA: TGTGCCAGCAGACGATCATCCGACACAGATACGCAGTATTTT. It is translated as CASRRSSDTDTQYF.

This clone was seen once. This chain joins TRBV10-3 and TRBJ1-2; 10 bases are shared with TRBD1. Germline lookup yields CDR1 ENHRY and CDR2 SYGVKD. The CDR3 is 13 residues long. V trimming: 8 bases; J trimming: 3 bases; junction bases outside the gene matches: 3. DNA for the CDR3: TGTGCCATCGGGGACAGGGGACACTATGGCTACACCTTC. Translated: CAIGDRGHYGYTF.

V usage is TRBV29-1 and J usage is TRBJ2-1; 13 bases align to TRBD2. Germline CDR1 is SQVTM and CDR2 is ANQGSEA. The junction had 8 bases not matched to a gene; V was cut back by 4 bases and J by 8 bases. The CDR3 loop spans 15 amino acids. CDR3 coding DNA: TGCAGCGTTGGGACTAGCGGGAGAGTCTTCGATGAGCAGTTCTTC. As protein: CSVGTSGRVFDEQFF.

The chain is built from TRBV6-1 and TRBJ2-7, with D perhaps matching TRBD1 (6 bases). The germline V and J ends were trimmed by 6 bases and 3 bases, with 18 bases remaining between them. CDR1 MNHNS and CDR2 SASEGT come from the germline V gene. CDR3 length equals 15 residues. Here the CDR3 DNA reads TGTGCCAGCAGGCCGGCCGGGACACAAATCTACGAGCAGTACTTC. Residues: CASRPAGTQIYEQYF.

The CDR3 DNA reads as TGCGCCAGCAGCTCCGACACGACAAATGAAAAACTGTTTTTT. This sequence encodes CASSSDTTNEKLFF. The gene calls are TRBV5-1 and TRBJ1-4; D uncertain. In germline, CDR1 is SGHRS, CDR2 YFSETQ. This CDR3 region has 14 residues. Between the trimmed V and J ends, which lost 3 bases and 5 bases, there was a span of 11 bases.

The chain joins TRBV6-1 to TRBJ1-2; D is possibly TRBD1 (6 bases). Germline values: CDR1 MNHNS, CDR2 SASEGT. The CDR3 spans 13 residues. V shed 11 bases and J shed 4 bases, with 17 bases lying between them. CDR3 region: CAGKPWGAYGYTF. CDR3 coding DNA: TGTGCCGGTAAACCCTGGGGGGCCTATGGCTACACCTTC.

This chain connects TRBV9 to TRBJ2-1, with D unresolved. CDR1 SGDLS and CDR2 YYNGEE come from the germline V gene. The CDR3 extends over 16 amino acids. Trimming removed 0 bases at V and 0 bases at J, with 10 bases between. The CDR3 DNA follows: TGTGCCAGCAGCGTAGGGCTGTATAGCTCCTACAATGAGCAGTTCTTC. Amino acid sequence: CASSVGLYSSYNEQFF.

The CDR3 DNA reads as TGCGCCAGCAACTCGGGGTTAGGGACAGGGTCATTAGAGACCCAGTACTTC. This codes for CASNSGLGTGSLETQYF. V gene TRBV5-1 combines with J gene TRBJ2-5, with 9 bases matching TRBD1. Trimming at V came to 6 bases and at J to 4 bases, leaving 16 bases not matched to a gene. The CDR3 is 17 amino acids. Per germline, CDR1 SGHRS and CDR2 YFSETQ.

The chain combines TRBV10-2 with TRBJ2-7; D gene unclear. V lost 0 bases, J lost 6 bases, and 18 bases lay in between. This CDR3 has 16 residues. Per the germline V gene, CDR1 is WSHSY and CDR2 is SAAADI. In DNA form, the CDR3 reads TGCGCCAGCAGTGAGTCGGTAGGACCACCCTTCTCCGAGCAGTACTTC. Translation: CASSESVGPPFSEQYF.

V usage is TRBV7-2 and J usage is TRBJ2-5; 7 bases line up with TRBD1. CDR1 and CDR2 (germline): SGHTA, FQGNSA. Germline trimming cut 5 bases from V and 1 base from J; bases unmatched to any gene: 4. The CDR3 length is 14 residues. In nucleotides, the CDR3 is TGTGCCAGCAGCAGAGGGACAGTCCAAGAGACCCAGTACTTC. Translation: CASSRGTVQETQYF. The variable domain in full, with the rest retrieved from reference TRBV7-2 and TRBJ2-5, is GAGVSQSPSNKVTEKGKDVELRCDPISGHTALYWYRQSLGQGLEFLIYFQGNSAPDKSGLPSDRFSAERTGGSVSTLTIQRTQQEDSAVYLCASSRGTVQETQYFGPGTRLLVL.

V is TRBV5-4 and J is TRBJ2-6; a weak D match, TRBD1 (5 bases). V was pared by 4 bases and J by 1 base, with 12 bases between. Germline V CDR1 and CDR2: SGHNT, YYREEE (reference sequence). This CDR3 is 16 amino acids long. CDR3 sequence: CASSRDSGSGANVLTF. CDR3 coding DNA: TGTGCCAGCAGCAGAGATTCAGGGTCTGGGGCCAACGTCCTGACTTTC.

As regards this clone: As the CDR3 is not closed by the conserved phenylalanine or tryptophan, this likely results from a read error. It is unclear where the CDR3 begins or ends on the DNA, so no DNA is shown, and the CDR3 is as TCRdb lists it. V usage is TRBV18 and J usage is TRBJ2-7; no check of the table's D call, TRBD2, against the DNA was made. The CDR3 totals 15 residues, both ends included. The germline gives CDR1 KGHSH, CDR2 LQKENI. CDR3: CASSPSTTCFGSFLG.

As DNA, the CDR3 is TGCGCCAGCAGCTTGGCCGGACAGGATGTAAACACTGAAGCTTTCTTT. Its protein is CASSLAGQDVNTEAFF. This chain uses TRBV5-1 with TRBJ1-1, with 7 positions matching TRBD1. V was clipped by 0 bases and J by 2 bases; unmatched bases: 7. The CDR3 spans 16 residues. Germline-derived CDR1 and CDR2 are SGHRS and YFSETQ.

The J gene is TRBJ2-7, the V gene TRBV25-1, with D tentatively TRBD1 (6 bases). In germline, CDR1 is MGHDK, CDR2 SYGVNS. V was pared by 4 bases and J by 9 bases, with 16 bases between. This CDR3 has 13 amino acids. The CDR3 coding sequence is TGTGCCAGCAGTGCCCCAGGGGCAGGCTGGCAGTACTTC. Its protein product is CASSAPGAGWQYF.

The gene calls are TRBV18 and TRBJ2-7; 11 bases match TRBD2. The V and J ends lost 6 bases and 2 bases, in that order; junction bases with no gene match: 6. This CDR3 contains 15 residues. Germline V gene data show CDR1 as KGHSH and CDR2 as LQKENI. In DNA form, the CDR3 reads TGTGCCAGCTCCGATGGACTAGCGGGCCCCTACGAGCAGTACTTC. Protein: CASSDGLAGPYEQYF. The whole variable domain, remainder taken from reference TRBV18 and TRBJ2-7, is NAGVMQNPRHLVRRRGQEARLRCSPMKGHSHVYWYRQLPEEGLKFMVYLQKENIIDESGMPKERFSAEFPKEGPSILRIQQVVRGDSAAYFCASSDGLAGPYEQYFGPGTRLTVT.

The chain employs TRBV7-3 and TRBJ2-3; 8 bases line up with TRBD2. J gave up 5 bases and V 5 bases, and 6 bases lay outside the gene matches. The CDR3 has 14 residues. Germline V gene data show CDR1 as SGHTA and CDR2 as FQGTGA. The CDR3 protein is CASSRGLAGDTQYF. The CDR3 coding sequence is TGTGCCAGCAGCCGAGGTCTAGCGGGAGATACGCAGTATTTT.

The gene calls are TRBV9 and TRBJ1-2; no clear D gene. CDR1 and CDR2 from the germline V gene are SGDLS and YYNGEE. The CDR3 sequence is 16 residues long. With 0 bases removed from V and 2 bases from J, the gap between germline ends came to 14 bases. As DNA, the CDR3 is TGTGCCAGCAGCGTAGCTTGGTCGGGATTGAACTATGGCTACACCTTC. Protein sequence: CASSVAWSGLNYGYTF.

This clone has only a few counts. The rearrangement uses TRBV5-4 and TRBJ1-2; D unclear. Germline lookup yields CDR1 SGHNT and CDR2 YYREEE (reference sequence). The CDR3 extends over 13 amino acids. V lost 0 bases and J 4 bases, leaving 7 bases between the germline ends. Here the CDR3 DNA reads TGTGCCAGCAGCTTGGATGGTCCCTATGGCTACACCTTC. Protein product: CASSLDGPYGYTF.